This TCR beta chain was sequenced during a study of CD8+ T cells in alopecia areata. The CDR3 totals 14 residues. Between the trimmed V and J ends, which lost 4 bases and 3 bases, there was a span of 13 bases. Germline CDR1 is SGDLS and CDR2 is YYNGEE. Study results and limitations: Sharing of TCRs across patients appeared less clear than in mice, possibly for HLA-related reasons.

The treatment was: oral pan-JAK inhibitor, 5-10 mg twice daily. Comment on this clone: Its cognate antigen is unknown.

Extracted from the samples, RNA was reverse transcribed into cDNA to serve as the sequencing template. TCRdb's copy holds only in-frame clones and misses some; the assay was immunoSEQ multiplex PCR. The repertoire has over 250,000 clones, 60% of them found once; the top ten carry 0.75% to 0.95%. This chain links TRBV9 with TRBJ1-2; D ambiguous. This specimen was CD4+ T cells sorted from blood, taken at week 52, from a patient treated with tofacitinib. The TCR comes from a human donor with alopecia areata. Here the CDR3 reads CASSQERAHYGYTF. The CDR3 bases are TGTGCCAGCAGCCAGGAGAGGGCACACTATGGCTACACCTTC.